The subject of this entry is one TCR beta chain. What it recognizes is unknown. This sample was taken from a study of T cell responses to AZD1222 COVID-19 vaccine. Notes on the study in general: Per reports, nearly half of all spike-specific TCRs target regions that are unmutated in variants. Donors in the cohort were predominantly white British and more often female, and clonal diversity was possibly underestimated. Without day 14 samples, only post-peak T cell repertoires were studied. Two doses of AZD1222 preceded a rise in Spike-specific TCR breadth and depth.

Germline CDR1 is SGHRS and CDR2 is YFSETQ. Trimming cost V 3 bases and J 2 bases; bases outside gene matches: 9. The CDR3 is 16 amino acids. Assay: immunoSEQ multiplex PCR; the TCRdb copy retains only in-frame clones and omits some. The data show about 180,000 clones, 88% seen once. The specimen comprised peripheral blood, sampled 28 days after the second AZD1222 dose. The rearrangement links TRBV5-1 to TRBJ2-7; 9 positions match TRBD2. The receptor was derived from an adult who received the AZD1222 COVID-19 vaccine. CDR3 coding DNA: TGCGCCAGCAGCTCGGGGACTAGCCTGGGTGCCTACGAGCAGTACTTC. It translates to CASSSGTSLGAYEQYF.